The clone carrying this T cell receptor (beta chain) was observed once. Its antigen is currently unknown. The assay was immunoSEQ multiplex PCR, and TCRdb's table has in-frame clones only and misses some. The data contain 110,000 to 150,000 clones, under 95% of them singletons. Trimming pared 4 bases from V and 4 bases from J, leaving 16 bases between. The germline gives CDR1 SNHLY, CDR2 FYNNEI. The CDR3 has 15 amino acids. The data originate from a study of T cell responses to AZD1222 COVID-19 vaccine. Findings and caveats of the study: Recipients of AZD1222 seropositive at baseline numbered only five or six. Vaccine-related CD4 TCRs covered spike, predominating at 160-218 and 743-854. White British donors predominated, females outnumbered males, and clonal diversity was possibly underestimated.

Researchers grouped second doses given at about 4 or about 12 weeks into one pool. This rearrangement joins TRBV2 to TRBJ1-1; D is unclear. The TCR originated in an adult who received the AZD1222 COVID-19 vaccine. Sequenced here: peripheral blood, sampled 28 days after the second AZD1222 dose. CDR3 sequence (DNA): TGTGCCAGCAGTGTCTCGTTGTCTTACTCCACTGAAGCTTTCTTT. It codes for CASSVSLSYSTEAFF.